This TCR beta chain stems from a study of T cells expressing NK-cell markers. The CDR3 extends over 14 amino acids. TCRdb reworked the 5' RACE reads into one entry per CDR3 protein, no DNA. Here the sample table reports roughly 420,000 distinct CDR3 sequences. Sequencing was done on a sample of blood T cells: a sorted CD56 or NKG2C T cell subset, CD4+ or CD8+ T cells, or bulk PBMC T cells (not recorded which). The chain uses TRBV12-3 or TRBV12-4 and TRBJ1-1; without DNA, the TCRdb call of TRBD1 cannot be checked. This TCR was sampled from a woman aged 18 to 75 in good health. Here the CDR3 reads CASSRGTGVFEAFF.